This TCR beta chain was identified during a study of T-cell reconstitution after alpha-beta-depleted transplantation in children. Unique molecular identifiers were used to barcode this TCRbeta library. TCRdb fed the PCR reads into MiXCR, producing one record per CDR3 protein. The table records approximately 1,000,000 distinct CDR3 sequences, roughly 29% of them present only once. CDR1 SGDLS and CDR2 YYNGEE come from the germline V gene. V lost 0 bases and J 3 bases, leaving 13 bases between the germline ends. This CDR3 has 15 amino acids. The TCR originated in a boy in the first two years of life who had a stem cell transplant for SCID, so the T cells may come from the graft donor. The rearrangement links TRBV9 to TRBJ2-7, with D hard to call. Here the sequenced sample was PBMCs, mostly from graft donor cells, taken 360 days after TCRalphabeta/CD19-depleted stem cell transplant. The DNA of the CDR3 is TGTGCCAGCAGCGTAGGATTTGGCAACAGCTACGAGCAGTACTTC. Translated, it gives CASSVGFGNSYEQYF.